Listed below are T cell receptor beta chains from one sample, sequenced in a study of CD8 T cells in ankylosing spondylitis. A single record per CDR3 protein comes from TCRdb applying MiXCR to the 5' RACE reads. The sample yields 750,000 to 850,000 distinct CDR3 sequences, 12% seen once. Specimen: blood, either unsorted or a sorted T cell fraction (not recorded which). These receptors originate from a male donor with ankylosing spondylitis. Each CDR3 is given without its conserved first and last residue.

J: TRBJ1-4; V: TRBV7-9; CDR3: ATPGQTNEKLF
J: TRBJ2-7; V: TRBV20-1; CDR3: SARDLQGDEQY
J: TRBJ1-4; V: TRBV20-1; CDR3: SARPTILTGLGLF
J: TRBJ1-1; V: TRBV20-1; CDR3: SARTTGDGDTEAF
J: TRBJ2-1; V: TRBV10-3; CDR3: ATGRISGRNEQF
J: TRBJ2-7; V: TRBV10-3; CDR3: AISDRQESEQY
J: TRBJ2-5; V: TRBV11-3; CDR3: ASSKGGDRETQY
J: TRBJ2-7; V: TRBV2; CDR3: ASSAGSGWTYEQY
J: TRBJ2-7; V: TRBV12-3/TRBV12-4; CDR3: ASSLRAVGDYEQY
J: TRBJ2-7; V: TRBV20-1; CDR3: SARDPHRNYEQY
J: TRBJ2-2; V: TRBV5-1; CDR3: ASSLGTDGTGELF
J: TRBJ2-3; V: TRBV7-2; CDR3: ASSPTRAETDTQY
J: TRBJ1-1; V: TRBV5-5; CDR3: ASSSDRPLLKNTEAF
J: TRBJ2-1; V: TRBV20-1; CDR3: SAREGTSGSNEQF
J: TRBJ1-4; V: TRBV7-9; CDR3: ASSFGGLAGEKLF
J: TRBJ2-1; V: TRBV9; CDR3: ASSPLGGGTYNEQF
J: TRBJ1-1; V: TRBV18; CDR3: ASSGNGQGWNTEAF
J: TRBJ2-3; V: TRBV12-3/TRBV12-4; CDR3: ASSTTGLGTDTQY
J: TRBJ1-1; V: TRBV11-2; CDR3: ASSLFSGTGLTEAF
J: TRBJ2-3; V: TRBV6-1; CDR3: ASRADSGVSTDTQY
J: TRBJ2-7; V: TRBV5-1; CDR3: ASSLGGLVDEQY
J: TRBJ2-7; V: TRBV20-1; CDR3: SASGLNYEQY
J: TRBJ1-1; V: TRBV29-1; CDR3: SVARVDEAF
J: TRBJ1-1; V: TRBV7-2; CDR3: ASSIQGRTEAF
J: TRBJ2-3; V: TRBV20-1; CDR3: SATDRGSGGRLTDTQY
J: TRBJ2-3; V: TRBV5-5; CDR3: ASSVDPLFITDTQY
J: TRBJ1-1; V: TRBV20-1; CDR3: SARVSNGNTEAF
J: TRBJ2-1; V: TRBV29-1; CDR3: SGELDNEQF
J: TRBJ2-1; V: TRBV4-3; CDR3: ASSQVTTGTTISLYNEQF
J: TRBJ2-7; V: TRBV29-1; CDR3: SVEDLQYEQY
J: TRBJ1-1; V: TRBV28; CDR3: ASSLGIKNTEAF
J: TRBJ2-7; V: TRBV4-3; CDR3: ASSQDRLEGAYEQY
J: TRBJ2-6; V: TRBV19; CDR3: ASTLNSRSGANVLT
J: TRBJ2-3; V: TRBV7-3; CDR3: ASSLGHPTDTQY
J: TRBJ2-5; V: TRBV6-1; CDR3: ASSWTGAMETQY
J: TRBJ2-3; V: TRBV10-3; CDR3: AIVATDTDTQY
J: TRBJ2-7; V: TRBV11-2; CDR3: ASSYLRRGSRTEQY
J: TRBJ2-7; V: TRBV12-3/TRBV12-4; CDR3: ASSFYTGEQY
J: TRBJ1-3; V: TRBV7-2; CDR3: ASSRGPTSGNTIY
J: TRBJ1-2; V: TRBV29-1; CDR3: SVGGSN
J: TRBJ1-2; V: TRBV20-1; CDR3: SARGGQNYGYT
J: TRBJ2-2; V: TRBV27; CDR3: ASSTSGGVNTGELF
J: TRBJ2-5; V: TRBV7-9; CDR3: ASSKDGLSGETQY
J: TRBJ2-3; V: TRBV10-3; CDR3: AISESVVAGAPDTQY
J: TRBJ1-6; V: TRBV5-1; CDR3: ASSLGQVIGSPLH
J: TRBJ2-1; V: TRBV9; CDR3: ASSVDSFNEQF